The T cell receptor (beta chain) described here comes from a study of blood T cell repertoires in COVID-19. As for the study in general: Acute-phase and convalescent COVID-19 samples originated in the United States, Italy and Spain.

In the authors' workflow: Amplification of reference gene primers was used by the study to estimate nucleated cell counts. Clones were sequenced by immunoSEQ multiplex PCR, and TCRdb holds only the in-frame ones, with some missing. The V and J calls and the clone size are those of that table, but D and trimming were determined from the DNA. Of approximately 260,000 clones in the sample, roughly 89% were seen once. Sequenced material: peripheral blood. The clonotype was recovered from a man in his fifties or sixties with acute or convalescent COVID-19.

This chain's CDR3 is CASSSGFGAFF. The DNA of the CDR3 is TGTGCCAGCAGCTCCGGGTTCGGAGCTTTCTTT. The chain carries TRBV3-1 (or the pseudogene TRBV3-2) and TRBJ1-1; D is unresolved. The CDR3 spans 11 residues. Trimming cost V 5 bases and J 10 bases, with 11 bases left between them. Germline assignment: CDR1 LGHDT and CDR2 YNNKEL (reference sequence).